A single sample gave rise to the 18 T cell receptor beta chains below, sequenced in a study of cytomegalovirus exposure and HLA in healthy donors. The PCR made use of 60 Vbeta and 13 Jbeta primers. This table comes from immunoSEQ multiplex PCR, and its TCRdb copy is limited to in-frame clones, with some not included. The sample comprises 95,000 to 150,000 clones, about 74% of which are singletons, and 4% to 5% rests with the top ten. Sequencing used PBMCs. The origin of the receptors is a woman between 45 and 65 years old in good health and CMV-seropositive.

The chain has TRBV5-4 and TRBJ1-4, with a weak D call TRBD1 (5 bases). The ends were cut back, 4 bases at V and 6 bases at J, with 10 bases in the middle. Germline V gene data show CDR1 as SGHNT and CDR2 as YYREEE (reference sequence). The CDR3 runs to 13 residues. In nucleotides, the CDR3 is TGTGCCAGCAGCCGGGGGGGGTATGAAAAACTGTTTTTT. Translating it yields CASSRGGYEKLFF. The complete variable domain, with remaining parts taken from reference TRBV5-4 and TRBJ1-4, reads ETGVTQSPTHLIKTRGQQVTLRCSSQSGHNTVSWYQQALGQGPQFIFQYYREEENGRGNFPPRFSGLQFPNYSSELNVNALELDDSALYLCASSRGGYEKLFFGSGTQLSVL.

The J gene is TRBJ1-3, the V gene TRBV28; D possibly corresponds to TRBD1 (6 bases). V was trimmed by 5 bases and J by 10 bases, leaving 21 bases between them. Germline V gives CDR1 MDHEN, CDR2 SYDVKM. This CDR3 has 15 amino acids. The CDR3 is CASSTPSGTPATIYF. The CDR3 nucleotides are TGTGCCAGCAGTACTCCCTCCGGGACACCGGCGACCATATATTTT.

The J gene is TRBJ2-1, the V gene TRBV5-1, with unresolved D. Trimming pared 0 bases from V and 0 bases from J, leaving 7 bases between. Germline loops: CDR1 SGHRS, CDR2 YFSETQ. The CDR3 sequence is 15 residues long. As DNA, the CDR3 is TGCGCCAGCAGCTTGGGGGCGTTCTCCTACAATGAGCAGTTCTTC. This sequence encodes CASSLGAFSYNEQFF.

The chain joins TRBV28 to TRBJ1-5, with D possibly being TRBD1 (6 bases). The germline V and J ends were trimmed by 5 bases and 7 bases, with 15 bases remaining between them. Germline V gives CDR1 MDHEN, CDR2 SYDVKM. The CDR3 loop spans 14 amino acids. The CDR3 region is CASSAPDRFQPQHF. For the CDR3, the DNA is TGTGCCAGCAGTGCACCCGACAGGTTCCAGCCCCAGCATTTT.

This sequence joins TRBV27 and TRBJ1-4; D call uncertain. The germline V and J ends were trimmed by 7 bases and 7 bases, with 13 bases remaining between them. The CDR3 has 13 residues. The germline gives CDR1 MNHEY, CDR2 SMNVEV (reference sequence). CDR3 protein: CASKSTLTEKLFF. The CDR3 coding sequence is TGTGCCAGCAAATCCACATTAACTGAAAAACTGTTTTTT.

The chain combines TRBV28 with TRBJ1-2, with D unresolved. The CDR3 covers 11 residues. Germline CDR1 MDHEN, CDR2 SYDVKM. V was cut by 4 bases and J by 8 bases, with 8 bases left in between. The chain's CDR3 is CASSSPSGYTF. CDR3 nucleotides: TGTGCCAGCAGTTCCCCAAGCGGCTACACCTTC.

The chain carries TRBV2 and TRBJ2-1, with 8 bases aligning to TRBD1. J lost 12 bases, V lost 6 bases, and 10 bases had no gene match. The CDR3 is 13 amino acids. CDR1 is SNHLY, CDR2 FYNNEI, per germline. The CDR3 DNA reads as TGTGCCAGCAGAGATGGGACAGGCGGAGGGCAGTTCTTC. Translation: CASRDGTGGGQFF.

The J gene is TRBJ2-5, the V gene TRBV10-3; 12 bases are shared with TRBD2. The germline gives CDR1 ENHRY, CDR2 SYGVKD. V dropped 6 bases and J dropped 1; count of bases not matched to a gene: 12. The CDR3 runs to 18 residues. The CDR3 DNA reads as TGTGCCATCAGCGCCAGACTAGCGGGGGAGCAATCCCAAGAGACCCAGTACTTC. Translating it yields CAISARLAGEQSQETQYF.

The V call is TRBV2, the J call TRBJ1-2; weak D call: TRBD1 (6 bases). The CDR3 is made up of 15 amino acids. Between the trimmed V and J ends, which lost 2 bases and 6 bases, there was a span of 16 bases. CDR1 and CDR2 (germline): SNHLY, FYNNEI. The CDR3 loop is CASSESVRTANGYTF. The CDR3 nucleotides are TGTGCCAGCAGTGAATCCGTCCGGACAGCGAATGGCTACACCTTC.

The genes are TRBV5-1 and TRBJ2-3; a weak D match, TRBD2 (6 bases). Trimming removed 4 bases at V and 0 bases at J, with 12 bases between. The CDR3 extends over 15 amino acids. The V gene's germline CDR1 is SGHRS and CDR2 YFSETQ. CDR3 bases: TGCGCCAGCAGCCCCGGGGCGGGGAGCACAGATACGCAGTATTTT. It specifies CASSPGAGSTDTQYF.

Here the CDR3 reads CASSLGQGPYEQYF. The CDR3 nucleotides are TGCGCCAGCAGCTTGGGACAGGGACCCTACGAGCAGTACTTC. V is TRBV5-1 and J is TRBJ2-5, with 7 bases that match TRBD1. The J call is uncertain, as TRBJ2-7 better fits the DNA end. This CDR3 is built from 14 residues. Germline assignment: CDR1 SGHRS and CDR2 YFSETQ.

This chain links TRBV7-3 with TRBJ2-6; TRBD2 might be the D (6 bases). The CDR3 consists of 16 residues. The V end lost 2 bases, the J end lost 1 base, and 9 bases lay between the germline ends. Germline CDR1 reads SGHTA; CDR2 reads FQGTGA. The CDR3 reads CASSLAGGSGANVLTF. The CDR3 DNA reads TGTGCCAGCAGCTTAGCCGGGGGTTCTGGGGCCAACGTCCTGACTTTC.

As DNA, the CDR3 is TGTGCCAGCAGCTTGGACCTACCGGGACAGGGGGCTCGTCTTTCCTACGAGCAGTACTTC. This gives the protein CASSLDLPGQGARLSYEQYF. The genes are TRBV5-4 and TRBJ2-7; 12 bases match TRBD1. The J segment lost 1 base and the V segment lost 0 bases, leaving 14 bases of the junction unmatched. The CDR3 length is 20 residues. The germline CDR1 and CDR2 sequences are SGHNT and YYREEE (reference sequence).

This clone has a single count. This chain joins TRBV10-2 and TRBJ2-2; 12 bases line up with TRBD2. CDR3 length equals 15 residues. Germline-derived CDR1 and CDR2 are WSHSY and SAAADI. The trim removed 8 bases at V and 6 bases at J, leaving 7 bases unmatched. In DNA form, the CDR3 reads TGCGCCAGCGCCGGGACTAGCGGGCTTTCCGGGGAGCTGTTTTTT. Translating it yields CASAGTSGLSGELFF.

The rearrangement joins TRBV6-1 to TRBJ1-4; D not certain. The CDR3 is made up of 14 amino acids. Germline lookup yields CDR1 MNHNS and CDR2 SASEGT. The V end was cut by 6 bases, the J end by 1 base, with 9 bases between. The CDR3 sequence is CASRIHVTNEKLFF. CDR3 in DNA: TGTGCCAGCAGAATACACGTAACTAATGAAAAACTGTTTTTT.

The rearrangement joins TRBV4-1 to TRBJ1-4; 12 nucleotides match TRBD1. From germline, CDR1 is MGHRA and CDR2 YSYEKL. This CDR3 spans 16 amino acids. Trimming took 1 base from V and 10 from J; bases not matched to a gene: 7. The CDR3 spells CASSQAPGTGGVKLFF. The CDR3 DNA sequence: TGCGCCAGCAGCCAAGCCCCGGGGACAGGGGGCGTAAAACTGTTTTTT.

Only a few counts were recorded for this clone. The chain recombines TRBV6-6 with TRBJ2-2; 10 nucleotides match TRBD1. The CDR3 sequence is 15 residues long. Germline V gene lookup returns CDR1 MNHNY and CDR2 SVGAGI (reference sequence). Unmatched junction bases numbered 4, after V lost 6 bases and J lost 3 bases. The CDR3 coding sequence is TGTGCCAGCAGGCCCGGGACAGGGGACACCGGGGAGCTGTTTTTT. As protein: CASRPGTGDTGELFF.

This rearrangement joins TRBV6-1 to TRBJ1-6; D possibly corresponds to TRBD1 (6 bases). CDR1 MNHNS and CDR2 SASEGT come from the germline V gene. With 6 bases removed from V and 5 bases from J, the gap between germline ends came to 14 bases. The CDR3 contains 15 residues. CDR3 amino acids: CASSHRVVDNSPLHF. The CDR3 DNA follows: TGTGCCAGCAGCCACAGGGTGGTCGATAATTCACCCCTCCACTTT.